This TCR beta chain was sequenced in a study of beta chain features in type 1 diabetes. As concerns this clone: Antigen specificity is unknown.

Regarding the study as a whole: More deletions and fewer insertions at VDJ junctions were found in patients with type 1 diabetes. Any HLA effect on TCRB rearrangement was left unresolved by small sub-analyses.

Per the germline V gene, CDR1 is SGHAT and CDR2 is FQNNGV. The CDR3 runs to 15 residues. Deletions cut 3 bases from V and 0 bases from J, with 11 bases between. The authors reverse transcribed all of the isolated RNA, so sequencing captured expressed TCRB transcripts. The method was immunoSEQ multiplex PCR; TCRdb's version includes in-frame clones alone and lacks a portion of them. The table records 200,000 to 250,000 clones, roughly two thirds of them present only once. This chain joins TRBV11-2 and TRBJ1-1; D perhaps matches TRBD1 (6 bases). The sequencing input was naive CD4+ T cells from blood. The TCR sequence derives from a man aged 25 to 40 in good health. Here the CDR3 DNA reads TGTGCCAGCAGCTTCGAGGGACACCTGAACACTGAAGCTTTCTTT. Its protein is CASSFEGHLNTEAFF.